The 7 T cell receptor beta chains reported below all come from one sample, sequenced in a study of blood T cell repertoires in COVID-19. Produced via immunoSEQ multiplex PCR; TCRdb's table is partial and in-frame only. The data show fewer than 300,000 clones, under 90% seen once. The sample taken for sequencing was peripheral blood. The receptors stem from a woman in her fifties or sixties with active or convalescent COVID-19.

In DNA, the CDR3 is TGTGCCAGCAGTAGAATAGCGGGGGGGCGTAACGAGCAGTACTTC. Encoded protein: CASSRIAGGRNEQYF. The chain combines TRBV6-5 with TRBJ2-7; TRBD2 matches 11 bases. Germline lookup yields CDR1 MNHEY and CDR2 SVGAGI. The CDR3 has 15 residues. V was clipped by 5 bases and J by 5 bases; unmatched bases: 8.

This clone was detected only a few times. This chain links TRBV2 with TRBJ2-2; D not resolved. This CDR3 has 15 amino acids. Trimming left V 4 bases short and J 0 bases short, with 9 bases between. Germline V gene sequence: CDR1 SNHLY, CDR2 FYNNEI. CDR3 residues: CASSAEYPNTGELFF. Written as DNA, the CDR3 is TGTGCCAGCAGTGCTGAGTATCCGAACACCGGGGAGCTGTTTTTT. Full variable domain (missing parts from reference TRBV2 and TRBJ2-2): EPEVTQTPSHQVTQMGQEVILRCVPISNHLYFYWYRQILGQKVEFLVSFYNNEISEKSEIFDDQFSVERPDGSNFTLKIRSTKLEDSAMYFCASSAEYPNTGELFFGEGSRLTVL.

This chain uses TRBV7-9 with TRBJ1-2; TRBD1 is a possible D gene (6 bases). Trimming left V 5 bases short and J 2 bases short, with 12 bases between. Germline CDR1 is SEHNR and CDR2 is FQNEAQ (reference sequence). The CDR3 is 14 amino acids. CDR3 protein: CASSPRGANYGYTF. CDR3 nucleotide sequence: TGTGCCAGCAGCCCACGGGGGGCGAACTATGGCTACACCTTC.

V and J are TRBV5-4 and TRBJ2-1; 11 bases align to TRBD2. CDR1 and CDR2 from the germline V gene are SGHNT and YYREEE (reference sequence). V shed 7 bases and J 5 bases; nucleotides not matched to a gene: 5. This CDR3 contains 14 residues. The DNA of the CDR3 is TGTGCCAGCCATTCTAGCGGGGGGAACAATGAGCAGTTCTTC. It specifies CASHSSGGNNEQFF.

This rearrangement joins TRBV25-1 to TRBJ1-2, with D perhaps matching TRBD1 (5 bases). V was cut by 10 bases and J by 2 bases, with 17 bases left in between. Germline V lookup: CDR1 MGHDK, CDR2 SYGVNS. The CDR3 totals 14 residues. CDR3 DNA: TGTGCCACTTCGTCGGGGGGAGCAAACTATGGCTACACCTTC. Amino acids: CATSSGGANYGYTF.

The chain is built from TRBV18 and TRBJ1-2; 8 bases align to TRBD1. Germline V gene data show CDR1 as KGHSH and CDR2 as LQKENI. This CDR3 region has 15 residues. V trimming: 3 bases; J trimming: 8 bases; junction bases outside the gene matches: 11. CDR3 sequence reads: CASSPGAGGAWGYTF. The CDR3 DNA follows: TGTGCCAGCTCACCCGGGGCAGGGGGCGCCTGGGGCTACACCTTC.

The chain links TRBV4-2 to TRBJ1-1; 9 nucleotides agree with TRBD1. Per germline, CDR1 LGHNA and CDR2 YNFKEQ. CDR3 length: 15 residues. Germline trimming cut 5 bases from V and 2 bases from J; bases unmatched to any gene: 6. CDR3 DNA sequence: TGTGCCAGCAGCTACGGACAGGGGACAAACACTGAAGCTTTCTTT. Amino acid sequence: CASSYGQGTNTEAFF.